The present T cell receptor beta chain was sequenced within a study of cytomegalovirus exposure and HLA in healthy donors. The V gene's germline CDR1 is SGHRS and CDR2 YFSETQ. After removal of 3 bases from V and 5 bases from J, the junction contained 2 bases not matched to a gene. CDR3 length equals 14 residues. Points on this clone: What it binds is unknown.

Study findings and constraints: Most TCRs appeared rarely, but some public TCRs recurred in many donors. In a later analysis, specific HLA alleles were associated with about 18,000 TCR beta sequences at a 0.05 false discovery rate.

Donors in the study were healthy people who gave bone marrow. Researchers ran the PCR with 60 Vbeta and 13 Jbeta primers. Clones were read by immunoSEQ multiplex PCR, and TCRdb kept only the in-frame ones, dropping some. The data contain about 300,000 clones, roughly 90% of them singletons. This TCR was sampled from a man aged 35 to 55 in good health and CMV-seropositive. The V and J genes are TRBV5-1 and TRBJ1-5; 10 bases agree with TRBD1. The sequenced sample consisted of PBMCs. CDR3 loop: CASSSTGGDQPQHF. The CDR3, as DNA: TGCGCCAGCAGCTCGACAGGGGGCGATCAGCCCCAGCATTTT.